These T cell receptor beta chains were read from a single sample in a study of T-cell reconstitution after alpha-beta-depleted transplantation in children. Using its own MiXCR run on the PCR reads, TCRdb lists one record per CDR3 protein. The table records fewer than 450,000 distinct CDR3 sequences, around 16% of them present only once. Material: PBMCs, mostly from graft donor cells, obtained 360 days after TCRalphabeta/CD19-depleted stem cell transplant. Every receptor here comes from a male patient between 2 and 10 years old who had a stem cell transplant for acute lymphoblastic leukemia, so the T cells may come from the graft donor. Each CDR3 is given with its conserved first and last residue. Fields, in order: J gene, D gene, V gene, clone size, CDR3 DNA, CDR3 protein. The D gene is left open where the match is weak. Size tells how often a clone was seen (once, few, many) or the class of an expanded clone, and some rows leave it out.

J: TRBJ1-2; D: TRBD1; V: TRBV28; size: many; DNA: TGTGCCAGCAGTCCCTCGGACAGGCCCAGGGATGGCTACACCTTC; CDR3: CASSPSDRPRDGYTF
J: TRBJ2-7; D: -; V: TRBV28; size: many; DNA: TGTGCCAGCAGTTTACGCCCCTACGAGCAGTACTTC; CDR3: CASSLRPYEQYF
J: TRBJ2-5; D: -; V: TRBV9; size: many; DNA: TGTGCCAGCAGCGTAGAGGGCAGCGAAGAGACCCAGTACTTC; CDR3: CASSVEGSEETQYF
J: TRBJ2-2; D: -; V: TRBV6-2/TRBV6-3; size: -; DNA: TGTGCCAGCAGTTACTACAGGGGTCTAGCGGCTATCAACTACACCGGGGAGCTGTTTTTT; CDR3: CASSYYRGLAAINYTGELFF
J: TRBJ2-3; D: -; V: TRBV29-1; size: many; DNA: TGCAGCGTTGAGTTACAGGGACGCACAGATACGCAGTATTTT; CDR3: CSVELQGRTDTQYF
J: TRBJ2-1; D: -; V: TRBV4-3; size: few; DNA: TGCGCCAGCAGCCAAGAAGGGGGTGGACACCGCTCCTACAATGAGCAGTTCTTC; CDR3: CASSQEGGGHRSYNEQFF
J: TRBJ2-1; D: TRBD2; V: TRBV3-1; size: -; DNA: TGTGCCAGCAGCCCTCCACCCGGGACTAGCGGGAGGTTCATCAACAATGAGCAGTTCTTC; CDR3: CASSPPPGTSGRFINNEQFF
J: TRBJ2-7; D: -; V: TRBV5-1; size: many; DNA: TGCGCCAGCAGCTTGGGGTGGGACGAGCAGTACTTC; CDR3: CASSLGWDEQYF
J: TRBJ1-5; D: TRBD1; V: TRBV7-2; size: -; DNA: TGTGCCAGCAGCTTAGGGCGGAAGTACCGGGACAGCCGGGGAGAAGACAATCAGCCCCAGCATTTT; CDR3: CASSLGRKYRDSRGEDNQPQHF
J: TRBJ2-7; D: -; V: TRBV20-1; size: -; DNA: TGCAGTGCCAGGGCCGGCAGAAACTACGAGCAGTACTTC; CDR3: CSARAGRNYEQYF